Shown below are 24 T cell receptor beta chains from a single sample sequenced in a study of blood T cell repertoires in COVID-19. The data were produced by immunoSEQ multiplex PCR, yet TCRdb's version contains in-frame clones alone and is incomplete. The data contain about 250,000 clones, approximately 80% of them singletons. The sequenced sample consisted of peripheral blood. The receptors here all came from a man at least 80 years old with acute or convalescent COVID-19.

This clone was counted ten times or more. CDR3 residues: CASSYSVLGGLYGYTF. CDR3 sequence (DNA): TGTGCCAGCAGTTACTCGGTTCTTGGGGGCCTCTATGGCTACACCTTC. This chain joins TRBV6-5 and TRBJ1-2; possible D gene TRBD1, 6 bases. There are 16 residues in the CDR3. Germline V gene lookup returns CDR1 MNHEY and CDR2 SVGAGI. V lost 0 bases and J lost 4, with 15 bases in between.

V and J are TRBV7-9 and TRBJ1-2; 10 bases line up with TRBD1. V dropped 0 bases and J dropped 4; count of bases not matched to a gene: 2. This CDR3 is built from 15 residues. Looked up from germline, CDR1 is SEHNR and CDR2 is FQNEAQ (reference sequence). The chain's CDR3 is CASSLAGQGRYGYTF. The CDR3 DNA follows: TGTGCCAGCAGCTTAGCGGGACAGGGGCGCTATGGCTACACCTTC.

V is TRBV6-5 and J is TRBJ1-1; D not resolved. Between the trimmed V and J ends, which lost 6 bases and 0 bases, there was a span of 5 bases. The CDR3 sequence is 12 residues long. CDR1 and CDR2 from the germline V gene are MNHEY and SVGAGI. The CDR3 loop reads CASRQVNTEAFF. The CDR3 DNA sequence: TGTGCCAGCAGGCAGGTGAACACTGAAGCTTTCTTT.

The CDR3 bases are TGTGCCAGCAGCTTAGAACAGGGGGCGCGGGGCAATGAGCAGTTCTTC. As protein: CASSLEQGARGNEQFF. The J gene is TRBJ2-1, the V gene TRBV7-9; 9 bases map to TRBD1. Germline CDR1 SEHNR, CDR2 FQNEAQ (reference sequence). The CDR3 contains 16 residues. V shed 1 base and J 6 bases; nucleotides not matched to a gene: 7. The variable domain in full, completed from reference TRBV7-9 and TRBJ2-1, reads DTGVSQNPRHKITKRGQNVTFRCDPISEHNRLYWYRQTLGQGPEFLTYFQNEAQLEKSRLLSDRFSAERPKGSFSTLEIQRTEQGDSAMYLCASSLEQGARGNEQFFGPGTRLTVL.

A single count supports this clone. CDR3 in amino acids: CASSLPGADTGELFF. DNA of the CDR3: TGCGCCAGCAGCTTGCCAGGGGCGGACACCGGGGAGCTGTTTTTT. This rearrangement joins TRBV5-1 to TRBJ2-2; D may be TRBD1 (6 bases). This CDR3 has 15 amino acids. Germline V gene sequence: CDR1 SGHRS, CDR2 YFSETQ. Trimming cost V 1 base and J 3 bases, with 10 bases left between them. Full variable domain (outside the CDR3, taken from reference TRBV5-1 and TRBJ2-2): KAGVTQTPRYLIKTRGQQVTLSCSPISGHRSVSWYQQTPGQGLQFLFEYFSETQRNKGNFPGRFSGRQFSNSRSEMNVSTLELGDSALYLCASSLPGADTGELFFGEGSRLTVL.

The J gene is TRBJ2-7, the V gene TRBV6-1; D call uncertain. V lost 2 bases to trimming and J lost 0 bases, with 8 bases between them. The CDR3 sequence is 14 residues long. Germline CDR1 and CDR2: MNHNS and SASEGT. The CDR3 is CASSEWQYSYEQYF. The CDR3 DNA reads as TGTGCCAGCAGTGAATGGCAATACTCCTACGAGCAGTACTTC.

The J gene is TRBJ2-1, the V gene TRBV7-9; D not resolved. With 0 bases removed from V and 0 bases from J, the gap between germline ends came to 3 bases. CDR3 length: 14 residues. The germline V gene encodes CDR1 SEHNR and CDR2 FQNEAQ (reference sequence). For the CDR3, the DNA is TGTGCCAGCAGCTTAGCCTTCTCCTACAATGAGCAGTTCTTC. It translates to CASSLAFSYNEQFF.

This clone has a handful of counts. The chain uses TRBV19 and TRBJ1-5; D may be TRBD1 (5 bases). Germline CDR1 LNHDA, CDR2 SQIVND (reference sequence). This CDR3 is built from 20 residues. Trimming took off 2 bases at V and 1 base at J, with 24 bases between the two ends. Here the CDR3 reads CASSISRAGGPLGSNQPQHF. CDR3 nucleotides: TGTGCCAGTAGTATAAGCCGAGCCGGGGGTCCACTCGGAAGCAATCAGCCCCAGCATTTT.

V gene TRBV4-1 combines with J gene TRBJ2-5; D may be TRBD1 (5 bases). V shed 4 bases and J shed 5 bases, with 23 bases lying between them. CDR1 is MGHRA and CDR2 is YSYEKL in the germline V gene. The CDR3 covers 17 residues. CDR3 sequence reads: CASSRSRILGVGETQYF. For the CDR3, the DNA is TGCGCCAGCAGCCGTTCCCGGATTTTAGGGGTCGGGGAGACCCAGTACTTC.

This clone has more than one count but fewer than ten. The chain joins TRBV7-9 to TRBJ2-3; 9 positions agree with TRBD2. This CDR3 has 17 residues. V shed 1 base and J 2 bases; nucleotides not matched to a gene: 7. CDR1 is SEHNR, CDR2 FQNEAQ, per germline (reference sequence). In DNA, the CDR3 is TGTGCCAGCAGCTTAGGCGTAGCGGGGGCCGCCACAGATACGCAGTATTTT. It codes for CASSLGVAGAATDTQYF.

This sequence joins TRBV19 and TRBJ1-2, with no clear D. V was pared by 6 bases and J by 2 bases, with 13 bases between. Germline V lookup: CDR1 LNHDA, CDR2 SQIVND (reference sequence). The CDR3 is 14 amino acids. CDR3 bases: TGTGCCAGTAGAGACCTCCCGGGGAACTATGGCTACACCTTC. Translated, it gives CASRDLPGNYGYTF.

This sequence joins TRBV28 and TRBJ1-5; perhaps TRBD1 as D (5 bases). CDR1 and CDR2 from the germline V gene are MDHEN and SYDVKM. CDR3 length: 15 amino acids. Trimming cost V 4 bases and J 4 bases, with 14 bases left between them. The CDR3 DNA sequence: TGTGCCAGCAGTTCCGGGGGAGGAGCAAATCAGCCCCAGCATTTT. The encoded protein is CASSSGGGANQPQHF.

The rearrangement joins TRBV10-3 to TRBJ1-2; weak D call: TRBD1 (6 bases). This CDR3 contains 13 residues. Trimming cost V 4 bases and J 3 bases, with 9 bases left between them. Germline loops: CDR1 ENHRY, CDR2 SYGVKD. The CDR3 DNA follows: TGTGCCATCAGTGTCTCAGGGGACTATGGCTACACCTTC. Translating gives CAISVSGDYGYTF.

The rearrangement uses TRBV19 and TRBJ2-3, with a tentative D call TRBD1 (6 bases). The CDR3 is made up of 15 amino acids. Germline V gives CDR1 LNHDA, CDR2 SQIVND (reference sequence). V dropped 3 bases and J dropped 2 bases, with 12 bases sitting between them. CDR3 residues: CASSIGQGHTDTQYF. CDR3 nucleotide sequence: TGTGCCAGTAGTATTGGGCAGGGGCACACAGATACGCAGTATTTT.

This rearrangement joins TRBV24-1 to TRBJ2-6; a weak D match, TRBD1 (6 bases). V lost 3 bases to trimming and J lost 7 bases, with 12 bases between them. This CDR3 is built from 15 residues. CDR1 KGHDR and CDR2 SFDVKD come from the germline V gene. CDR3 nucleotides: TGTGCCACCAGTGATCAGGCAGGGGACGCCAACGTCCTGACTTTC. Amino acids: CATSDQAGDANVLTF.

This sequence joins TRBV5-1 and TRBJ1-6, with TRBD1 matching 7 bases. Germline lookup yields CDR1 SGHRS and CDR2 YFSETQ. This CDR3 has 16 amino acids. J was trimmed by 5 bases and V by 4 bases; bases with no gene match: 9. The CDR3 sequence is CASSVQSDRDNSPLHF. CDR3 nucleotides: TGCGCCAGCAGCGTCCAGTCAGACAGGGATAATTCACCCCTCCACTTT.

The V call is TRBV3-1 (or the pseudogene TRBV3-2), the J call TRBJ1-5; D ambiguous. From germline, CDR1 is LGHDT and CDR2 YNNKEL (reference sequence). V lost 0 bases and J 1 base, leaving 4 bases between the germline ends. There are 14 residues in the CDR3. CDR3 DNA: TGTGCCAGCAGCCAAGATCGGAGCAATCAGCCCCAGCATTTT. This encodes CASSQDRSNQPQHF.

The J gene is TRBJ2-1, the V gene TRBV10-3; the D gene is possibly TRBD1 (5 bases). The germline gives CDR1 ENHRY, CDR2 SYGVKD. Trimming shortened V by 0 bases and J by 6 bases, and 12 bases separated the two germline ends. This CDR3 comprises 15 residues. The CDR3 loop is CAISESLRQSNEQFF. CDR3 nucleotide sequence: TGTGCCATCAGTGAGTCGTTGAGACAGAGCAATGAGCAGTTCTTC.

This clone was picked up a small number of times. The chain carries TRBV24-1 and TRBJ1-1; D is perhaps TRBD1 (6 bases). Trimming removed 7 bases from V and 2 bases from J, with 13 bases in between. Per germline, CDR1 KGHDR and CDR2 SFDVKD. The CDR3 sequence is 14 residues long. The DNA of the CDR3 is TGTGCCACCAGACAGACAGGAGTAAACACTGAAGCTTTCTTT. Its protein is CATRQTGVNTEAFF.

The V gene is TRBV28, the J gene TRBJ1-4, with D possibly TRBD1 on 5 matching bases. CDR1 MDHEN and CDR2 SYDVKM come from the germline V gene. CDR3 length: 14 amino acids. With 5 bases removed from V and 4 bases from J, the gap between germline ends came to 11 bases. The DNA for the CDR3 is TGTGCCAGCAGTCAGACAGATCATAATGAAAAACTGTTTTTT. It specifies CASSQTDHNEKLFF.

The chain links TRBV11-2 to TRBJ1-4; 7 nucleotides match TRBD1. The CDR3 loop spans 15 amino acids. The V gene's germline CDR1 is SGHAT and CDR2 FQNNGV. J was trimmed by 3 bases and V by 5 bases; bases with no gene match: 6. The CDR3 sequence is CASSQATGPNEKLFF. The CDR3 DNA follows: TGTGCCAGCAGCCAGGCGACAGGGCCTAATGAAAAACTGTTTTTT.

The table lists this clone with a count of one. The chain employs TRBV5-1 and TRBJ1-1; possible D gene TRBD1, 6 bases. Trimming took 1 base from V and 8 from J, leaving 12 bases between them. Germline V gives CDR1 SGHRS, CDR2 YFSETQ. This CDR3 spans 13 amino acids. The CDR3 loop reads CASSLQPTGEAFF. Written as DNA, the CDR3 is TGCGCCAGCAGCTTGCAGCCCACAGGGGAAGCTTTCTTT.

This sequence joins TRBV11-1 and TRBJ2-7; D is unresolved. This CDR3 spans 11 amino acids. Germline assignment: CDR1 SGHAT and CDR2 FQDESV (reference sequence). The V and J ends lost 2 bases and 4 bases respectively, with 3 bases between them. CDR3 loop: CASSLLYEQYF. In DNA, the CDR3 is TGTGCCAGCAGCTTACTATACGAGCAGTACTTC. Full variable domain (missing parts from reference TRBV11-1 and TRBJ2-7): EAEVAQSPRYKITEKSQAVAFWCDPISGHATLYWYRQILGQGPELLVQFQDESVVDDSQLPKDRFSAERLKGVDSTLKIQPAELGDSAMYLCASSLLYEQYFGPGTRLTVT.

The rearrangement links TRBV10-3 to TRBJ2-1; the match to TRBD1 covers 8 bases. The CDR3 consists of 15 residues. Germline V gene data show CDR1 as ENHRY and CDR2 as SYGVKD. J lost 8 bases, V lost 10 bases, and 16 bases had no gene match. CDR3 in DNA: TGTGCCACCCCTCTGCGTCCCAGGGGGCTGGATGAGCAGTTCTTC. This gives the protein CATPLRPRGLDEQFF.